Listed here are 22 T cell receptor beta chains from one sample, sequenced in a study of technical replicates of blood from a few donors. This table comes from immunoSEQ multiplex PCR, and its TCRdb copy is limited to in-frame clones, with some not included. The table lists approximately 81,000 clones, approximately 95% of them singletons. Sequencing was carried out using T cells isolated from PBMCs. The receptor set was obtained from a human donor in good health.

In the case of this clone: The sample contains more than one DNA sequence encoding this CDR3. The J gene is TRBJ2-7, the V gene TRBV27, with 10 nucleotides matching TRBD1. The CDR3 totals 14 residues. In germline, CDR1 is MNHEY, CDR2 SMNVEV (reference sequence). V shed 4 bases, J shed 4 bases, and the junction held 4 bases outside the gene matches. The CDR3 is CASSWGQGRYEQYF. The CDR3 nucleotides read TGTGCCAGCAGTTGGGGACAGGGGAGGTACGAGCAGTACTTC.

The rearrangement joins TRBV6-5 to TRBJ1-5; 9 bases align to TRBD1. The J segment lost 11 bases and the V segment lost 5 bases, leaving 10 bases of the junction unmatched. This CDR3 comprises 14 residues. Germline-derived CDR1 and CDR2 are MNHEY and SVGAGI. CDR3 nucleotides: TGTGCCAGCAGTCAAGGGACAGGGCTTAGGACCCAGCATTTT. Translated: CASSQGTGLRTQHF.

The chain combines TRBV2 with TRBJ1-5; no reliable D call. V lost 3 bases and J lost 6, with 12 bases in between. Looked up from germline, CDR1 is SNHLY and CDR2 is FYNNEI. The length of the CDR3 is 14 residues. DNA of the CDR3: TGTGCCAGCAGTGATTTCGGGGTTATTCAGCCCCAGCATTTT. The encoded protein is CASSDFGVIQPQHF.

V and J are TRBV4-1 and TRBJ2-7; 7 positions match TRBD2. The trim removed 1 base at V and 5 bases at J, leaving 11 bases unmatched. CDR1 and CDR2 from the germline V gene are MGHRA and YSYEKL. The CDR3 extends over 16 amino acids. CDR3 DNA sequence: TGCGCCAGCAGCCAAGGCCCCACGGGAGGCGGGGACGAGCAGTACTTC. Its translation is CASSQGPTGGGDEQYF.

V gene TRBV10-3 combines with J gene TRBJ2-7, with a possible D match to TRBD1 (5 bases). The CDR3 has 14 residues. The germline CDR1 and CDR2 sequences are ENHRY and SYGVKD. Trimming left V 8 bases short and J 2 bases short, with 16 bases between. The CDR3 DNA follows: TGTGCCATCTCCTCAGGGCAGGGCCCCTACGAGCAGTACTTC. Amino acids: CAISSGQGPYEQYF.

This chain joins TRBV4-2 and TRBJ2-5, with D possibly TRBD2 on 5 matching bases. Germline V gene lookup returns CDR1 LGHNA and CDR2 YNFKEQ. Trimming left V 2 bases short and J 2 bases short, with 12 bases between. This CDR3 is built from 15 residues. The CDR3 DNA follows: TGTGCCAGCAGCCAAAGTACACTAGTACAAGAGACCCAGTACTTC. Amino acids: CASSQSTLVQETQYF.

J is TRBJ1-4 and V is TRBV6-6; weak D call: TRBD1 (5 bases). The V end was cut by 0 bases, the J end by 7 bases, with 12 bases between. The germline V gene encodes CDR1 MNHNY and CDR2 SVGAGI (reference sequence). The CDR3 runs to 15 residues. In nucleotides, the CDR3 is TGTGCCAGCAGTTACTCGGCAGGGCGTGGTGAAAAACTGTTTTTT. Its translation is CASSYSAGRGEKLFF.

CDR3 nucleotides: TGTGCCAGCAGCTTGTCGACAGATACGCAGTATTTT. Encoded protein: CASSLSTDTQYF. V usage is TRBV7-2 and J usage is TRBJ2-3; D not resolved. The V end lost 3 bases, the J end lost 3 bases, and 4 bases lay between the germline ends. CDR1 and CDR2 from the germline V gene are SGHTA and FQGNSA. CDR3 length: 12 amino acids.

The V gene is TRBV5-6, the J gene TRBJ2-5; D not certain. The end of the DNA fits TRBJ2-7 better, so the J call may be wrong. The CDR3 has 14 amino acids. Germline lookup yields CDR1 SGHDT and CDR2 YYEEEE. CDR3 in DNA: TGTGCCAGCAGCTTGAGCCTTAGCTCCTACGAGCAGTACTTC. Amino acids: CASSLSLSSYEQYF.

The chain is built from TRBV15 and TRBJ1-5, with D possibly TRBD1 on 6 matching bases. From germline, CDR1 is LNHNV and CDR2 YYDKDF (reference sequence). The CDR3 has 14 amino acids. V was shortened by 5 bases and J by 2 bases, with 10 bases between the two germline ends. As DNA, the CDR3 is TGTGCCACCAGCGTACGACAGGGCAATCAGCCCCAGCATTTT. Its translation: CATSVRQGNQPQHF.

The chain uses TRBV6-5 and TRBJ1-5; a weak D match, TRBD1 (6 bases). From germline, CDR1 is MNHEY and CDR2 SVGAGI. Trimming removed 5 bases from V and 3 bases from J, with 11 bases in between. The CDR3 has 14 amino acids. This CDR3 is CASSTGLDNQPQHF. The CDR3 DNA sequence: TGTGCCAGCAGTACAGGGTTAGACAATCAGCCCCAGCATTTT.

V is TRBV10-1 and J is TRBJ2-3, with D hard to call. The V gene lost 4 bases and the J gene lost 1 base, with 6 bases spanning the gap. The CDR3 length is 13 residues. Germline V gene data show CDR1 as WNHNN and CDR2 as SYGVQD (reference sequence). The DNA of the CDR3 is TGCGCCAGCAGTGGCCAGGGCACAGATACGCAGTATTTT. It specifies CASSGQGTDTQYF.

This chain links TRBV7-5 with TRBJ1-2. TRBV7-5 is a known pseudogene. The CDR3 length is 14 residues. This CDR3 reads CVRSFPRFREGYTF. In DNA form, the CDR3 reads TGTGTCAGAAGCTTCCCCCGATTCCGAGAGGGCTACACCTTC.

The sample holds a few counts of this clone. The rearrangement uses TRBV7-9 and TRBJ1-2, with a possible D match to TRBD1 (5 bases). V was trimmed by 1 base and J by 8 bases, leaving 5 bases between them. The length of the CDR3 is 11 residues. The germline V gene has CDR1 SEHNR and CDR2 FQNEAQ (reference sequence). For the CDR3, the DNA is TGTGCCAGCAGCTTAGGGGGCGGCTACACCTTC. The encoded protein is CASSLGGGYTF.

Of note for this clone: One end of the junction is discordant with germline, which a read error may explain. The chain links TRBV11-2 to TRBJ2-7; 9 nucleotides match TRBD1. Germline V CDR1 and CDR2: SGHAT, FQNNGV. This CDR3 is 17 amino acids long. CDR3 coding DNA: TGTGCCAGCAGCTTAGAAGGGGTCGGGACAGGGTCCTTCGAGCAGTACTTC. This codes for CASSLEGVGTGSFEQYF.

This chain uses TRBV30 with TRBJ2-2; TRBD2 matches at 11 bases. The CDR3 is 15 residues long. CDR1 is GTSNPN and CDR2 is SVGIG in the germline V gene (reference sequence). Unmatched junction bases numbered 3, after V lost 3 bases and J lost 3 bases. CDR3 bases: TGTGCCTGGAGCGGGGGACTAGCGGACACCGGGGAGCTGTTTTTT. It is translated as CAWSGGLADTGELFF.

The chain is built from TRBV19 and TRBJ2-2, with D tentatively TRBD1 (5 bases). The CDR3 covers 15 residues. Per germline, CDR1 LNHDA and CDR2 SQIVND (reference sequence). V dropped 7 bases and J dropped 0 bases, with 12 bases sitting between them. The CDR3 here is CASTEQASNTGELFF. The CDR3 DNA follows: TGTGCCAGTACGGAACAGGCATCGAACACCGGGGAGCTGTTTTTT.

This chain joins TRBV27 and TRBJ1-5, with D tentatively TRBD1 (5 bases). Per germline, CDR1 MNHEY and CDR2 SMNVEV (reference sequence). The CDR3 totals 14 residues. Deletions cut 2 bases from V and 0 bases from J, with 5 bases between. The CDR3 bases are TGTGCCAGCAGTTTACAGGGTAGCAATCAGCCCCAGCATTTT. It yields the protein CASSLQGSNQPQHF.

This sequence joins TRBV10-2 and TRBJ2-1; TRBD2 aligns across 9 bases. Germline V gene lookup returns CDR1 WSHSY and CDR2 SAAADI. The V segment lost 3 bases and the J segment 10 bases; nucleotides outside the gene matches: 10. This CDR3 contains 15 residues. In nucleotides, the CDR3 is TGCGCCAGCAGTGAATTGGCGGGAGGGCCGGGAGAGCAGTTCTTC. This gives the protein CASSELAGGPGEQFF.

The CDR3 DNA follows: TGTGCCAGCAGTGACAGACTAGCGGGAATCTACGAGCAGTACTTC. This codes for CASSDRLAGIYEQYF. V is TRBV6-1 and J is TRBJ2-7; 11 positions match TRBD2. V trimming: 3 bases; J trimming: 3 bases; junction bases outside the gene matches: 4. The CDR3 spans 15 residues. From germline, CDR1 is MNHNS and CDR2 SASEGT.

This clone was observed a single time. J is TRBJ2-3 and V is TRBV7-2; 7 bases agree with TRBD1. V gave up 5 bases and J gave up 2 bases; unmatched junction bases: 7. The CDR3 spans 15 residues. CDR1 is SGHTA, CDR2 FQGNSA, per germline. The CDR3 DNA follows: TGTGCCAGCAGCACGACAGGGAACCCCACAGATACGCAGTATTTT. This encodes CASSTTGNPTDTQYF.

This clone has a single count. V is TRBV6-1 and J is TRBJ2-2, with TRBD2 matching 7 bases. This CDR3 is built from 15 residues. Per the germline V gene, CDR1 is MNHNS and CDR2 is SASEGT. V lost 6 bases and J lost 3; bases outside the gene matches: 7. CDR3 bases: TGTGCCAGCAGGAGGGCAGGGAGGGACACCGGGGAGCTGTTTTTT. As protein: CASRRAGRDTGELFF.